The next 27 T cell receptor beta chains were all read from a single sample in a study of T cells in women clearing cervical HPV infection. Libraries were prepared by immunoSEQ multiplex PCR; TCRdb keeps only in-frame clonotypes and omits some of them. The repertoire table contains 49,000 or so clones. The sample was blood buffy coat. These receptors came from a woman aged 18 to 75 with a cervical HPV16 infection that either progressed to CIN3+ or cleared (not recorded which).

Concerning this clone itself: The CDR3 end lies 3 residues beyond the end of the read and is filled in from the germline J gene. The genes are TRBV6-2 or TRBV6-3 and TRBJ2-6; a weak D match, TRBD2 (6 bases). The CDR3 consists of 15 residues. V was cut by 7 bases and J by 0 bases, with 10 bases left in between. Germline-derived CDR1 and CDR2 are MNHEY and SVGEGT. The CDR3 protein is CASTGGDSGANVLTF. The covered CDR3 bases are TGTGCCAGCACGGGCGGGGACTCTGGGGCCAACGTC.

The part of the CDR3 DNA that was read is TGTGCCAGTAGCACCGGACAGGGGGCATTCTCCGAG. Protein sequence: CASSTGQGAFSE. The entire CDR3 reads CASSTGQGAFSEQYF. The chain carries TRBV19 and TRBJ2-7; the match to TRBD1 covers 11 bases. The read halts 3 residues ahead of the CDR3 end, with the missing end drawn from the germline J gene. CDR1 LNHDA and CDR2 SQIVND come from the germline V gene (reference sequence). The CDR3 length is 15 residues. Losses at the gene ends were 6 bases for V and 6 bases for J; bases not matched to a gene: 10. The full variable domain, with the rest looked up from reference TRBV19 and TRBJ2-7, is DGGITQSPKYLFRKEGQNVTLSCEQNLNHDAMYWYRQDPGQGLRLIYYSQIVNDFQKGDIAEGYSVSREKKESFPLTVTSAQKNPTAFYLCASSTGQGAFSEQYFGPGTRLTVT.

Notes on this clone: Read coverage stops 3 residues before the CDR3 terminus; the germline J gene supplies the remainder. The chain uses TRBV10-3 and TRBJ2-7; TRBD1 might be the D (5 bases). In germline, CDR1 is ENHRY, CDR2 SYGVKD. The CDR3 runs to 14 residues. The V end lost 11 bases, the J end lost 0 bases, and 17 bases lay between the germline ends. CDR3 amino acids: CAPTRPTGSYEQYF. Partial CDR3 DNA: TGTGCCCCAACGAGGCCTACAGGCTCCTACGAG.

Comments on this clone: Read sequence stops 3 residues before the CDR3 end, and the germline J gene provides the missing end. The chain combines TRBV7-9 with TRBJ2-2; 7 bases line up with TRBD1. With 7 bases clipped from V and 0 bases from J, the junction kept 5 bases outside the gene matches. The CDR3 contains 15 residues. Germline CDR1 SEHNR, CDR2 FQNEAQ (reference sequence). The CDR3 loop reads CASTVGGSNTGELFF. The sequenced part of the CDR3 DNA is TGTGCCAGCACCGTAGGGGGCTCGAACACCGGGGAG.

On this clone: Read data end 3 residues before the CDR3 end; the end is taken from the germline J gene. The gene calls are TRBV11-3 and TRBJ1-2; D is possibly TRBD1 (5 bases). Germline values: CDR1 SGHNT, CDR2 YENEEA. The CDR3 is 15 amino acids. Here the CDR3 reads CASSPRGQGQETYTF. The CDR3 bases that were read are TGTGCCAGCAGCCCCCGTGGGCAGGGCCAAGAGACC. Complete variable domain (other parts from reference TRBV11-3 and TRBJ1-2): EAGVVQSPRYKIIEKKQPVAFWCNPISGHNTLYWYLQNLGQGPELLIRYENEEAVDDSQLPKDRFSAERLKGVDSTLKIQPAELGDSAVYLCASSPRGQGQETYTFGSGTRLTVV.

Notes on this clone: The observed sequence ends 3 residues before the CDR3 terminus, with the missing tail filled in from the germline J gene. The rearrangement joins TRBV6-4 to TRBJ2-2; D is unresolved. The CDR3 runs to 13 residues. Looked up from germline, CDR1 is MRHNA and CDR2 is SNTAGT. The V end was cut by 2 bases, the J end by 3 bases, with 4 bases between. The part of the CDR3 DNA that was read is TGTGCCAGCAGTGACAGGGACACCGGGGAG. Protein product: CASSDRDTGE. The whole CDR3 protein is CASSDRDTGELFF.

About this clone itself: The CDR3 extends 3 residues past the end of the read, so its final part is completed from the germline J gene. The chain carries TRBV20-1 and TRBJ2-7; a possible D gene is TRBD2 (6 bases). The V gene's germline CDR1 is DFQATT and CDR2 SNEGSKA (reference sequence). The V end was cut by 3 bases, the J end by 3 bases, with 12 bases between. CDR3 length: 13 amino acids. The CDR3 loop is CSARGGANYEQYF. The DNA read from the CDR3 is TGCAGTGCTAGGGGGGGAGCGAACTACGAG.

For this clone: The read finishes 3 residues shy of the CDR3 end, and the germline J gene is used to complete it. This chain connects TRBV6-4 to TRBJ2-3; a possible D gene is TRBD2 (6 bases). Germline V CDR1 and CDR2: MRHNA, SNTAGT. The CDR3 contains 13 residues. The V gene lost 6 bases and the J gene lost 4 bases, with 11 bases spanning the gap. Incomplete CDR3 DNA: TGTGCCAGCAGCGGGAGACTAGCAGATACG. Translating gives CASSGRLADT. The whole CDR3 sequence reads CASSGRLADTQYF.

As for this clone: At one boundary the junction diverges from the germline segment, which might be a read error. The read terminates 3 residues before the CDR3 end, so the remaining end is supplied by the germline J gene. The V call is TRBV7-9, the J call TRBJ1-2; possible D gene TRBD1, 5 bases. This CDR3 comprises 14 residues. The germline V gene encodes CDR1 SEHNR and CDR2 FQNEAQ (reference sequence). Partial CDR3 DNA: TGTTCCAGCAGCCTCCGAGGGGTAGACTATGGC. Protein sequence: CSSSLRGVDYG. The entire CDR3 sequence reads CSSSLRGVDYGYTF.

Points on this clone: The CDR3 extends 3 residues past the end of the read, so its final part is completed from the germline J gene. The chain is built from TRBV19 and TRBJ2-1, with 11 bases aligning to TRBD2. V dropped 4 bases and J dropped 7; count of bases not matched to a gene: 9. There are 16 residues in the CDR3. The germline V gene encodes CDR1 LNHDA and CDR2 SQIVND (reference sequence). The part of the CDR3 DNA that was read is TGTGCCAGTAGTACAGTAGCGGGGGGGCTATGGAATGAG. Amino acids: CASSTVAGGLWNE. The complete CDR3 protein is CASSTVAGGLWNEQFF.

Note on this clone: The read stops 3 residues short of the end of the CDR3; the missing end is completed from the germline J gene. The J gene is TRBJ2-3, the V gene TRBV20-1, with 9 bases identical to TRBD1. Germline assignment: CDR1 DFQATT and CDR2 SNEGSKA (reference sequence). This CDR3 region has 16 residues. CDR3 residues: CSASRPGTGFQETQYF. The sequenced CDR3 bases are TGCAGTGCTAGTCGCCCCGGGACAGGGTTCCAAGAGACG.

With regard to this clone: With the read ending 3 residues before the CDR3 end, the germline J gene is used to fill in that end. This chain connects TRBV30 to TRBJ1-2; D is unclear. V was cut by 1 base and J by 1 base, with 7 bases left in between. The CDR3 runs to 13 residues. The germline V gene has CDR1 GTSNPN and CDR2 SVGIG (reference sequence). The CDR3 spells CAWSEAGNYGYTF. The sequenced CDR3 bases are TGTGCCTGGAGTGAAGCGGGTAACTATGGC. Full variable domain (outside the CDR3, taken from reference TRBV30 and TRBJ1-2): SQTIHQWPATLVQPVGSPLSLECTVEGTSNPNLYWYRQAAGRGLQLLFYSVGIGQISSEVPQNLSASRPQDRQFILSSKKLLLSDSGFYLCAWSEAGNYGYTFGSGTRLTVV.

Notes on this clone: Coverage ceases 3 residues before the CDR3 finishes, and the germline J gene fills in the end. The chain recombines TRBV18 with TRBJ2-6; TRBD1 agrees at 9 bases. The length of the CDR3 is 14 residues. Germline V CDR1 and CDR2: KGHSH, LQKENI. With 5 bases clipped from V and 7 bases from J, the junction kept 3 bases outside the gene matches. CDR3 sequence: CASSSQGAANVLTF. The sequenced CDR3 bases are TGTGCCAGCTCATCACAGGGGGCAGCCAACGTC. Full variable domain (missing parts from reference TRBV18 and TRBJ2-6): NAGVMQNPRHLVRRRGQEARLRCSPMKGHSHVYWYRQLPEEGLKFMVYLQKENIIDESGMPKERFSAEFPKEGPSILRIQQVVRGDSAAYFCASSSQGAANVLTFGAGSRLTVL.

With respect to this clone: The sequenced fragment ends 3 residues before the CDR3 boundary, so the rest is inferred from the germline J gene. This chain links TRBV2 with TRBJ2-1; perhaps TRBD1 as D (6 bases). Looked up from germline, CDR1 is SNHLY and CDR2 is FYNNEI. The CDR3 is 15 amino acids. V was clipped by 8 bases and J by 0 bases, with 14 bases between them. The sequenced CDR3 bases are TGTGCCAGCCGCCAGGGGTCCGGCTCCTACAATGAG. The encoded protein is CASRQGSGSYNE. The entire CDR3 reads CASRQGSGSYNEQFF. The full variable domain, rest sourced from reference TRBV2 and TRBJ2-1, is EPEVTQTPSHQVTQMGQEVILRCVPISNHLYFYWYRQILGQKVEFLVSFYNNEISEKSEIFDDQFSVERPDGSNFTLKIRSTKLEDSAMYFCASRQGSGSYNEQFFGPGTRLTVL.

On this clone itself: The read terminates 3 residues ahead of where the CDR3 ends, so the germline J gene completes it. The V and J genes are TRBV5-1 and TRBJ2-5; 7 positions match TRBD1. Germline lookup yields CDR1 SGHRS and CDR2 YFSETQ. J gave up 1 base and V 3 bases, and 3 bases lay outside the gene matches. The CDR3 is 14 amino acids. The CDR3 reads CASSSGTAQETQYF. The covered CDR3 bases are TGCGCCAGCAGCTCTGGGACAGCCCAAGAGACC.

The CDR3 bases that were read are TGTGCCAGCAGCCCCGACAGGGCGGGGGGCTACGAG. It is translated as CASSPDRAGGYE. The CDR3 in its entirety is CASSPDRAGGYEQYF. This chain links TRBV7-9 with TRBJ2-7; possible D gene TRBD2, 8 bases. The read ends 3 residues before the CDR3 terminus; that terminus is restored from the germline J gene. The CDR3 contains 15 residues. V lost 5 bases to trimming and J lost 3 bases, with 17 bases between them. CDR1 is SEHNR and CDR2 is FQNEAQ in the germline V gene (reference sequence).

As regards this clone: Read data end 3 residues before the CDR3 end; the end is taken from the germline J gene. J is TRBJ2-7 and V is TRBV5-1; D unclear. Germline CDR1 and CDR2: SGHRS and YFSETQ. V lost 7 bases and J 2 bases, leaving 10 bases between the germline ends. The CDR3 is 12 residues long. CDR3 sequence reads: CASRAEPYEQYF. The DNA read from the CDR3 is TGCGCCAGCCGCGCGGAGCCCTACGAG.

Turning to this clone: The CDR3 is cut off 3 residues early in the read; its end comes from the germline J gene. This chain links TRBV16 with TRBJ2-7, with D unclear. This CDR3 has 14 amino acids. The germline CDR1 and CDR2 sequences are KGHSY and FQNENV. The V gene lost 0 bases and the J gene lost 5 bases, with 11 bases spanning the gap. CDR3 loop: CASSQSSFTDEQYF. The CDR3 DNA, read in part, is TGTGCCAGCAGCCAATCTAGTTTCACCGACGAG.

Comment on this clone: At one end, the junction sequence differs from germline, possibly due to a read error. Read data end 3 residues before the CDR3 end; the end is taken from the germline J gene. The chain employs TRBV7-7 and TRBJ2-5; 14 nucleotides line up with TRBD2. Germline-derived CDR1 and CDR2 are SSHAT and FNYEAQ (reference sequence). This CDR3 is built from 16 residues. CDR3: CASSFGLAGGQETQYF. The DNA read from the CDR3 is TGTGCTAGCAGCTTTGGACTAGCGGGAGGACAAGAGACC. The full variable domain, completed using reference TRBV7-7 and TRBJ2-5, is GAGVSQSPRYKVTKRGQDVTLRCDPISSHATLYWYQQALGQGPEFLTYFNYEAQPDKSGLPSDRFSAERPEGSISTLTIQRTEQRDSAMYRCASSFGLAGGQETQYFGPGTRLLVL.

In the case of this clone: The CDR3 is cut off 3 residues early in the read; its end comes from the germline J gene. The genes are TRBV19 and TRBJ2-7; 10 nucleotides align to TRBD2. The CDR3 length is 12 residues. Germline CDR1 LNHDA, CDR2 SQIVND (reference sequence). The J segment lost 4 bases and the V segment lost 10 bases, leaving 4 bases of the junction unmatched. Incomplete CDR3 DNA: TGTGCCACCGGGACTAGCGTGTACGAG. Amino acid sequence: CATGTSVYE. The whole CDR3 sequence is CATGTSVYEQYF.

The CDR3 bases that were read are TGTGCCAGCAGCCAGGACAGCTCCTACGAG. Protein: CASSQDSSYE. The whole CDR3 is CASSQDSSYEQYF. The chain links TRBV7-8 to TRBJ2-7; D is perhaps TRBD1 (6 bases). Read data end 3 residues before the CDR3 end; the end is taken from the germline J gene. This CDR3 has 13 residues. Trimming stripped 5 bases from V and 0 bases from J, with 8 bases between. The germline gives CDR1 SGHVS, CDR2 FQNEAQ.

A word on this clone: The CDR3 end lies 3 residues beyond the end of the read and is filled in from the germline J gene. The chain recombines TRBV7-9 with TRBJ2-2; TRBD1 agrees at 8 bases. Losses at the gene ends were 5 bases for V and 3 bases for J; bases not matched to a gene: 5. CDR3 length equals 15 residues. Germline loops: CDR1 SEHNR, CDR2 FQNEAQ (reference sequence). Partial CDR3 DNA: TGTGCCAGCAGCCCCAGGGGGCAGGACACCGGGGAG. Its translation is CASSPRGQDTGE. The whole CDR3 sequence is CASSPRGQDTGELFF. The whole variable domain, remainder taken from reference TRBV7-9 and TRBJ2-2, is DTGVSQNPRHKITKRGQNVTFRCDPISEHNRLYWYRQTLGQGPEFLTYFQNEAQLEKSRLLSDRFSAERPKGSFSTLEIQRTEQGDSAMYLCASSPRGQDTGELFFGEGSRLTVL.

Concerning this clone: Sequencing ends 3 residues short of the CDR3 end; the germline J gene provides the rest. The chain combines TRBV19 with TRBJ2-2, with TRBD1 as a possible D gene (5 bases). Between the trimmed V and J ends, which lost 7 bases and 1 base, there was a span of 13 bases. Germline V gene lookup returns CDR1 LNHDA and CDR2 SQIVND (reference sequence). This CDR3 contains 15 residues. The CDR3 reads CASIESGMNTGELFF. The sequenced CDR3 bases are TGTGCCAGTATAGAGTCAGGGATGAACACCGGGGAG.

The CDR3 loop is CASTPPPGTGWTDTQYF. CDR3 DNA, as far as it was read: TGTGCCAGTACCCCCCCGCCGGGAACAGGGTGGACAGATACG. The rearrangement links TRBV19 to TRBJ2-3; weak D call: TRBD1 (6 bases). The CDR3 end falls 3 residues outside the read, so it is completed with the germline J gene. CDR1 and CDR2 from the germline V gene are LNHDA and SQIVND (reference sequence). V was pared by 7 bases and J by 3 bases, with 23 bases between. The CDR3 extends over 17 amino acids.

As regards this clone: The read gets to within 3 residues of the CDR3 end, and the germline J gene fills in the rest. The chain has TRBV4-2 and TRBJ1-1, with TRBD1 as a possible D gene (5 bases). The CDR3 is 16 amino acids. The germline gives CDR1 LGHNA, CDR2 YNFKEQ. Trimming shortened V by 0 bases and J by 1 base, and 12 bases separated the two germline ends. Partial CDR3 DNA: TGTGCCAGCAGCCAAGAATCGGCAGGGAGGAACACTGAA. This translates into CASSQESAGRNTE. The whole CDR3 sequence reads CASSQESAGRNTEAFF.

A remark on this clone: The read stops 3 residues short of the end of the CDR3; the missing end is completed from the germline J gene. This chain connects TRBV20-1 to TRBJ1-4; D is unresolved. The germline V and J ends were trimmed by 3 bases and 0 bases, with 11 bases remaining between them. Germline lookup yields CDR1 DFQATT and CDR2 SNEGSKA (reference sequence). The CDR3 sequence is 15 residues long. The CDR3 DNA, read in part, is TGCAGTGCTAGTTTCGGCGGATCAACTAATGAAAAA. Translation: CSASFGGSTNEK. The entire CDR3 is CSASFGGSTNEKLFF.

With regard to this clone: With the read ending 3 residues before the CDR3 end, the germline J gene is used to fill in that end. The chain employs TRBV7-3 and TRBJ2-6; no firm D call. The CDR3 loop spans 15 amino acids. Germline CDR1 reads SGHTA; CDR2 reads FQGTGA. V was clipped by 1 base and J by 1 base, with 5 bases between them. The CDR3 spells CASSLRLSGANVLTF. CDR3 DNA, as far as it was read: TGTGCCAGCAGCTTAAGACTTTCTGGGGCCAACGTC. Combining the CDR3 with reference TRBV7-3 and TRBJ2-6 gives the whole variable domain GAGVSQTPSNKVTEKGKYVELRCDPISGHTALYWYRQSLGQGPEFLIYFQGTGAADDSGLPNDRFFAVRPEGSVSTLKIQRTERGDSAVYLCASSLRLSGANVLTFGAGSRLTVL.